These 6 T cell receptor beta chains were all obtained from the same sample, sequenced in a study of blood T cells in healthy people across ages. A J-beta primer mix and a sample-barcoded 5' primer were used in a second PCR of about 7 to 12 cycles. TCRdb re-derived calls from the 5' RACE reads in MiXCR, one entry per CDR3 protein. This sample has about 720,000 distinct CDR3 sequences; 20% to 25% occur once, and the top ten carry 3.7%. The same sample was also studied in work on T cells of mothers and their children.

Sequencing input: blood. Every receptor here comes from a boy between 5 and 17 years old in good health.

This clonotype was recorded once. The chain employs TRBV6-1 and TRBJ2-7; 11 bases align to TRBD2. V gave up 5 bases and J gave up 0 bases; unmatched junction bases: 3. The CDR3 loop spans 15 amino acids. Germline values: CDR1 MNHNS, CDR2 SASEGT. The CDR3 loop reads CASSITSGSSYEQYF. The CDR3 nucleotides read TGTGCCAGCAGTATCACTAGCGGGAGCTCCTACGAGCAGTACTTC.

The gene calls are TRBV29-1 and TRBJ2-7; D unclear. This CDR3 has 11 amino acids. Deletions cut 2 bases from V and 2 bases from J, with 4 bases between. The germline CDR1 and CDR2 sequences are SQVTM and ANQGSEA. In nucleotides, the CDR3 is TGCAGCGTTGAAACCCCCTACGAGCAGTACTTC. It is translated as CSVETPYEQYF.

This chain uses TRBV28 with TRBJ2-7; D is unresolved. The CDR3 contains 13 residues. V was cut by 7 bases and J by 4 bases, with 14 bases left in between. Germline CDR1 reads MDHEN; CDR2 reads SYDVKM. CDR3 DNA sequence: TGTGCCAGCAACACAGATAGCTCTTACGAGCAGTACTTC. It yields the protein CASNTDSSYEQYF.

This clonotype was detected a few times. The chain has TRBV18 and TRBJ1-6; possible D gene TRBD1, 6 bases. The CDR3 runs to 17 residues. The V end was cut by 6 bases, the J end by 7 bases, with 22 bases between. Per germline, CDR1 KGHSH and CDR2 LQKENI. The CDR3 is CASSNYGDNPRNSPLHF. The CDR3 DNA reads TGTGCCAGCTCGAACTATGGGGACAACCCCAGGAATTCACCCCTCCACTTT.

The chain has TRBV21-1 and TRBJ2-4. TRBV21-1 is termed a pseudogene. This CDR3 is 11 amino acids long. In DNA form, the CDR3 reads TGTGCCAGCAGCAAAGTAAAAGGGAACCTATTC. Translating gives CASSKVKGNLF.

The chain combines TRBV15 with TRBJ2-6; D gene unclear. The V end was cut by 4 bases, the J end by 4 bases, with 14 bases between. CDR1 and CDR2 from the germline V gene are LNHNV and YYDKDF (reference sequence). CDR3 length equals 16 residues. The CDR3 region has the DNA TGTGCCACCAGCACGGAAAGGAATATAGGGGCCAACGTCCTGACTTTC. This gives the protein CATSTERNIGANVLTF.